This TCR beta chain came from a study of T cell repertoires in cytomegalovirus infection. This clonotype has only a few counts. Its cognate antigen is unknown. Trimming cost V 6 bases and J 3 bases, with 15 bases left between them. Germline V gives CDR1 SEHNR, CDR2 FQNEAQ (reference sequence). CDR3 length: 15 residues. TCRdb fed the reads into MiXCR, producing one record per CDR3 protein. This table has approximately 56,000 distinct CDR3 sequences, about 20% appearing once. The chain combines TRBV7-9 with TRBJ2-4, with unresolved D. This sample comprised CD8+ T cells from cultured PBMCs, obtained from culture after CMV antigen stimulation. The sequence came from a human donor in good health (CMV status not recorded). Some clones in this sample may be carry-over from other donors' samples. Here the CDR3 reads CASSFTPDGKNIQYF. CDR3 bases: TGTGCCAGCAGTTTCACCCCGGACGGCAAAAACATTCAGTACTTC. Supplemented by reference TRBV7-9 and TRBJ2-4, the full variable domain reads DTGVSQNPRHKITKRGQNVTFRCDPISEHNRLYWYRQTLGQGPEFLTYFQNEAQLEKSRLLSDRFSAERPKGSFSTLEIQRTEQGDSAMYLCASSFTPDGKNIQYFGAGTRLSVL.